This T cell receptor beta chain comes out of a study of T cell responses to AZD1222 COVID-19 vaccine. This clone was detected a few times. TCRdb's table, derived via immunoSEQ multiplex PCR, lists solely in-frame clones and lacks some. Of about 21,000 clones listed, around 82% are singletons. The germline V gene has CDR1 SNHLY and CDR2 FYNNEI. The CDR3 is 13 residues long. V dropped 4 bases and J dropped 0 bases, with 7 bases sitting between them. This chain connects TRBV2 to TRBJ2-7; D uncertain. The TCR comes from an adult in good health. Sequencing was performed on peripheral blood, taken on day 0 of AZD1222 vaccination. The CDR3 DNA reads TGTGCCAGCAGTGCCGGTAGCTCCTACGAGCAGTACTTC. This sequence encodes CASSAGSSYEQYF.